The T cell receptor (beta chain) under discussion was sequenced for a study of CD8 T cells in ankylosing spondylitis (dated by TCRdb to the late 2010s). The study in broad terms: The study profiled T cell receptor beta repertoires in healthy donors and ankylosing spondylitis patients to find disease-linked TCR variants. In total, the full study cohort was made up of roughly 110 healthy donors and approximately 24 ankylosing spondylitis patients. Peripheral blood samples were taken, and synovial fluid was additionally collected from ankylosing spondylitis patients.

Sequencing was performed on an Illumina HiSeq 2500. Quantitative 5'-RACE with molecular barcodes was used to prepare TCR beta libraries. The published analysis was carried out like this. To identify disease-linked TCR variants, a new computational method was used, one built on a probabilistic model of VDJ rearrangement. TCRdb cleaned the public reads at Q25 with fastp, built clones with MiXCR and kept in-frame beta chains. CDR3 protein duplicates are merged, each entry listing the most common genes and DNA. Clone size and V and J calls follow TCRdb, not the original study. Here the sample has just over 150,000 distinct CDR3 sequences; 15% to 20% occur a single time. About 8% of the sample lies in the top ten. Points on this clonotype: Its target antigen remains unknown. Per-nucleotide qualities are absent, and no much larger clonotype sits a single base away.

Broad study findings and their caveats: The disease-linked clones showed a CD8+ phenotype and occurred at relatively low frequencies in peripheral blood. A TCR beta motif made up of several highly homologous amino acid variants appeared to be characteristic of blood from ankylosing spondylitis patients. Some of the motif variants had been reported before in the synovial fluid and blood of reactive arthritis patients, a finding that suggests common disease-initiation mechanisms. Significant enrichment of the disease-linked clones was reported in matched synovial fluid samples from ankylosing spondylitis patients.

V loses 0 bases, J loses 5 bases, and the germline ends lie 6 bases apart. Taken from cysteine to phenylalanine, the CDR3 has 13 residues. Here the CDR3 DNA is all that survives: 39 bases in frame from base 1. The germline V gene gives CDR1 as SGHRS and CDR2 as YFSETQ. This sequence uses TRBV5-1 and TRBJ2-1; D gene: possibly TRBD2, on 5 matching bases. The receptor comes from a male donor with ankylosing spondylitis or in good health (not recorded which). Sequencing was carried out using blood, either unsorted or a sorted T cell fraction (not recorded which). The CDR3 region: CASSLGADNEQFF. The DNA sequence is as follows: TGCGCCAGCAGCTTGGGAGCGGACAATGAGCAGTTCTTC. Outside the CDR3, residues come from the reference TRBV5-1 and TRBJ2-1 proteins, so the full variable domain is: KAGVTQTPRYLIKTRGQQVTLSCSPISGHRSVSWYQQTPGQGLQFLFEYFSETQRNKGNFPGRFSGRQFSNSRSEMNVSTLELGDSALYLCASSLGADNEQFFGPGTRLTVL.